This record looks at one TCR beta chain sequence and its context. The data derive from a study of technical replicates of blood from a few donors. Sequencing used immunoSEQ multiplex PCR; TCRdb keeps in-frame clones, though not all of them. The table includes 85,000 to 90,000 clones, around 92% detected once. Germline CDR1 is SNHLY and CDR2 is FYNNEI. V lost 6 bases, J lost 2 bases, and 10 bases stayed unmatched. The CDR3 runs to 15 residues. V and J are TRBV2 and TRBJ2-7, with TRBD1 matching 7 bases. The material sequenced was T cells isolated from PBMCs. The source of this sequence is a human donor in good health. The CDR3 loop is CASRLGGEPTYEQYF. The CDR3 DNA reads as TGTGCCAGCAGACTAGGGGGCGAACCTACCTACGAGCAGTACTTC. Complete variable domain (other parts from reference TRBV2 and TRBJ2-7): EPEVTQTPSHQVTQMGQEVILRCVPISNHLYFYWYRQILGQKVEFLVSFYNNEISEKSEIFDDQFSVERPDGSNFTLKIRSTKLEDSAMYFCASRLGGEPTYEQYFGPGTRLTVT.